These 17 T cell receptor beta chains were all obtained from the same sample, sequenced in a study of blood T cell repertoires in COVID-19. TCRdb's table, derived via immunoSEQ multiplex PCR, lists solely in-frame clones and lacks some. Of around 74,000 clones listed, around 88% are singletons. Sequencing was done on a sample of peripheral blood. The source is a man in his thirties or forties with acute or convalescent COVID-19.

The V call is TRBV28, the J call TRBJ1-5; unclear D gene. The germline CDR1 and CDR2 sequences are MDHEN and SYDVKM. The CDR3 is 15 amino acids. Trimming pared 2 bases from V and 0 bases from J, leaving 8 bases between. The CDR3 nucleotides are TGTGCCAGCAGTTTACAGACTAATAGCAATCAGCCCCAGCATTTT. Amino acids: CASSLQTNSNQPQHF.

In its sample, this clone was seen once. The DNA for the CDR3 is TGTGCCAGCAGCGTAGCGGGAGTACAACAAGAGACCCAGTACTTC. Residues: CASSVAGVQQETQYF. The genes are TRBV9 and TRBJ2-5, with D perhaps TRBD2 (6 bases). CDR1 SGDLS and CDR2 YYNGEE come from the germline V gene. Trimming stripped 0 bases from V and 2 bases from J, with 11 bases between. CDR3 length: 15 amino acids. Together with reference TRBV9 and TRBJ2-5, the CDR3 gives the full variable domain: DSGVTQTPKHLITATGQRVTLRCSPRSGDLSVYWYQQSLDQGLQFLIQYYNGEERAKGNILERFSAQQFPDLHSELNLSSLELGDSALYFCASSVAGVQQETQYFGPGTRLLVL.

The chain has TRBV28 and TRBJ2-1; D remains unclear. Germline CDR1 is MDHEN and CDR2 is SYDVKM. V lost 1 base to trimming and J lost 8 bases, with 3 bases between them. This CDR3 spans 11 amino acids. In nucleotides, the CDR3 is TGTGCCAGCAGTTTATCCGATGAGCAGTTCTTC. It yields the protein CASSLSDEQFF. Full variable domain (outside the CDR3, taken from reference TRBV28 and TRBJ2-1): DVKVTQSSRYLVKRTGEKVFLECVQDMDHENMFWYRQDPGLGLRLIYFSYDVKMKEKGDIPEGYSVSREKKERFSLILESASTNQTSMYLCASSLSDEQFFGPGTRLTVL.

This clone occurred a few times. The chain combines TRBV29-1 with TRBJ2-7, with 11 bases aligning to TRBD1. This CDR3 has 15 residues. V lost 7 bases to trimming and J lost 4 bases; unmatched junction nucleotides: 12. The germline V gene has CDR1 SQVTM and CDR2 ANQGSEA. The CDR3 is CSASTGTGGGYEQYF. The CDR3 DNA is TGCAGCGCATCCACCGGGACAGGGGGTGGGTACGAGCAGTACTTC.

V gene TRBV28 combines with J gene TRBJ2-2, with D tentatively TRBD1 (7 bases). CDR3 length equals 15 residues. V was pared by 1 base and J by 4 bases, with 10 bases between. Looked up from germline, CDR1 is MDHEN and CDR2 is SYDVKM. The CDR3 nucleotides are TGTGCCAGCAGTTTATCCCAGGGGGGCACCGGGGAGCTGTTTTTT. As protein: CASSLSQGGTGELFF. Full variable domain (remainder filled in from reference TRBV28 and TRBJ2-2): DVKVTQSSRYLVKRTGEKVFLECVQDMDHENMFWYRQDPGLGLRLIYFSYDVKMKEKGDIPEGYSVSREKKERFSLILESASTNQTSMYLCASSLSQGGTGELFFGEGSRLTVL.

J is TRBJ2-2 and V is TRBV5-4; 8 positions agree with TRBD1. This CDR3 region has 17 residues. The germline V gene has CDR1 SGHNT and CDR2 YYREEE (reference sequence). The J segment lost 6 bases and the V segment lost 2 bases, leaving 12 bases of the junction unmatched. CDR3 DNA sequence: TGTGCCAGCAGCTTAGGTGGACAGGGTAGTAGGTCCGGGGAGCTGTTTTTT. Its protein product is CASSLGGQGSRSGELFF.

V and J are TRBV6-5 and TRBJ2-3, with D maybe TRBD2 (5 bases). The CDR3 covers 13 residues. In germline, CDR1 is MNHEY, CDR2 SVGAGI. The V and J ends lost 5 bases and 6 bases respectively, with 12 bases between them. For the CDR3, the DNA is TGTGCCAGCAGTAGACGGCGGGCGGATACGCAGTATTTT. It codes for CASSRRRADTQYF.

V and J are TRBV19 and TRBJ2-6, with 7 bases matching TRBD1. The V gene end was trimmed by 4 bases and the J gene end by 0 bases; junction bases not matched to a gene: 3. CDR1 is LNHDA and CDR2 is SQIVND in the germline V gene (reference sequence). This CDR3 is 16 amino acids long. The CDR3, as DNA: TGTGCCAGTAGTACCCAGGGGGTCTCTGGGGCCAACGTCCTGACTTTC. It yields the protein CASSTQGVSGANVLTF.

The V gene is TRBV7-3, the J gene TRBJ2-1; weak D call: TRBD1 (5 bases). CDR1 SGHTA and CDR2 FQGTGA come from the germline V gene. Trimming took off 4 bases at V and 9 bases at J, with 22 bases between the two ends. CDR3 length: 16 residues. The CDR3 nucleotides read TGTGCCAGCAGCTCACAAACACAGGTCGCTATCGGTGAGCAGTTCTTC. This gives the protein CASSSQTQVAIGEQFF.

As DNA, the CDR3 is TGTGCCAGCAGCTCCGGGACATCCTACGAGCAGTACTTC. Its protein product is CASSSGTSYEQYF. This chain joins TRBV11-2 and TRBJ2-7; possibly TRBD1 for D (6 bases). V lost 4 bases and J 1 base, leaving 8 bases between the germline ends. Germline lookup yields CDR1 SGHAT and CDR2 FQNNGV. The CDR3 is made up of 13 amino acids.

The chain couples TRBV7-2 to TRBJ2-3; a weak D match, TRBD2 (6 bases). V shed 8 bases and J shed 2 bases, with 17 bases lying between them. This CDR3 is built from 15 residues. CDR1 and CDR2 from the germline V gene are SGHTA and FQGNSA. CDR3 loop: CASRAQGGITDTQYF. CDR3 DNA sequence: TGTGCCAGCCGCGCGCAGGGAGGAATCACAGATACGCAGTATTTT.

The V and J genes are TRBV18 and TRBJ1-1; TRBD1 matches 7 bases. Trimming removed 2 bases from V and 6 bases from J; junction bases left unmatched: 15. This CDR3 is built from 17 residues. The germline CDR1 and CDR2 sequences are KGHSH and LQKENI. The CDR3, as DNA: TGTGCCAGCTCACCAAGTTCCTCCAGGGGGAGGATGGCTGAAGCTTTCTTT. Translated: CASSPSSSRGRMAEAFF.

The rearrangement links TRBV3-1 (or the pseudogene TRBV3-2) to TRBJ2-2, with D maybe TRBD2 (6 bases). The CDR3 loop spans 15 amino acids. From germline, CDR1 is LGHDT and CDR2 YNNKEL (reference sequence). V shed 0 bases and J shed 6 bases, with 11 bases lying between them. The CDR3 sequence: CASSQDAGRPGELFF. In nucleotides, the CDR3 is TGTGCCAGCAGCCAAGATGCGGGGCGCCCCGGGGAGCTGTTTTTT.

The chain employs TRBV9 and TRBJ2-1; D remains unclear. Germline CDR1 and CDR2: SGDLS and YYNGEE. The CDR3 extends over 14 amino acids. V lost 0 bases, J lost 4 bases, and 8 bases lay in between. The CDR3 loop reads CASSVEQAYNEQFF. DNA for the CDR3: TGTGCCAGCAGCGTAGAGCAGGCATACAATGAGCAGTTCTTC.

This clone was detected once. The chain uses TRBV18 and TRBJ2-3; 8 bases align to TRBD1. The germline gives CDR1 KGHSH, CDR2 LQKENI. The CDR3 has 16 amino acids. The J segment lost 6 bases and the V segment lost 0 bases, leaving 8 bases of the junction unmatched. The CDR3 region has the DNA TGTGCCAGCTCACCACCGGGCAGGGGGCGTTTTGATACGCAGTATTTT. It yields the protein CASSPPGRGRFDTQYF.

The chain carries TRBV28 and TRBJ2-7, with 7 nucleotides matching TRBD1. Germline V gene lookup returns CDR1 MDHEN and CDR2 SYDVKM. This CDR3 region has 16 residues. Losses at the gene ends were 5 bases for V and 0 bases for J; bases not matched to a gene: 10. CDR3 nucleotide sequence: TGTGCCAGCAGTGATCCTAATCGGGACAGCTCCTACGAGCAGTACTTC. Its translation is CASSDPNRDSSYEQYF. The full variable domain, completed using reference TRBV28 and TRBJ2-7, is DVKVTQSSRYLVKRTGEKVFLECVQDMDHENMFWYRQDPGLGLRLIYFSYDVKMKEKGDIPEGYSVSREKKERFSLILESASTNQTSMYLCASSDPNRDSSYEQYFGPGTRLTVT.

The V call is TRBV19, the J call TRBJ1-1; weak D call: TRBD1 (5 bases). Trimming left V 7 bases short and J 0 bases short, with 15 bases between. This CDR3 has 15 amino acids. The germline V gene has CDR1 LNHDA and CDR2 SQIVND (reference sequence). Here the CDR3 DNA reads TGTGCCAGTAAACCTCATGGGGGGGTGAACACTGAAGCTTTCTTT. Residues: CASKPHGGVNTEAFF.